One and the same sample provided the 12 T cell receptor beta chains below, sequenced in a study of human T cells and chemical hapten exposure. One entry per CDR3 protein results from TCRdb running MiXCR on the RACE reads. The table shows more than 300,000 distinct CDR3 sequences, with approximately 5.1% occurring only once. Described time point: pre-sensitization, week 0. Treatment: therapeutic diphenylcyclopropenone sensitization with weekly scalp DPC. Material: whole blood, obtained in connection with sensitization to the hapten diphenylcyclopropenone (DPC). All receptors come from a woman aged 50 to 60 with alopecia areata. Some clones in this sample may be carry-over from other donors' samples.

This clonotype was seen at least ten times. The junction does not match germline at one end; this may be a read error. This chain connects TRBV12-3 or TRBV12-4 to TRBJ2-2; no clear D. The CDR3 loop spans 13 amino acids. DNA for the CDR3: TGCGCCAGCAGCCAAGAAGGAACCGGGGAGCTGTTTTTT. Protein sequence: CASSQEGTGELFF.

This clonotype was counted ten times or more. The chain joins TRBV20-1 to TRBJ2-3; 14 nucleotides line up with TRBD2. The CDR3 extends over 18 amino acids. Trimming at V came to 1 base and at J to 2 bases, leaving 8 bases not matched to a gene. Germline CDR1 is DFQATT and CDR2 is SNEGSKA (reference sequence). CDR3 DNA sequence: TGCAGTGCTAGAGTCGGACTAGCGGGGGGACTAGACACAGATACGCAGTATTTT. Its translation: CSARVGLAGGLDTDTQYF.

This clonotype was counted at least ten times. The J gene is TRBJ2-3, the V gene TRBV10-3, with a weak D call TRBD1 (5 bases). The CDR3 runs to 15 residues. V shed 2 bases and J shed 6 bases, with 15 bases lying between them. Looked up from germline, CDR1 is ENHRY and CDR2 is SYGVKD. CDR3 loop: CAISESGRERDTQYF. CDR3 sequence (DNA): TGTGCCATCAGTGAGAGTGGCAGGGAACGGGATACGCAGTATTTT.

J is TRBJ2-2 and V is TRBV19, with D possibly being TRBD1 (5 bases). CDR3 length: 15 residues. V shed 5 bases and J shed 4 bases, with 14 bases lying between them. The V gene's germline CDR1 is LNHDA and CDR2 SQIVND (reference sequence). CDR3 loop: CASSSDLRVTGELFF. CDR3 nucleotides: TGTGCCAGTAGTTCGGACCTCAGGGTCACCGGGGAGCTGTTTTTT.

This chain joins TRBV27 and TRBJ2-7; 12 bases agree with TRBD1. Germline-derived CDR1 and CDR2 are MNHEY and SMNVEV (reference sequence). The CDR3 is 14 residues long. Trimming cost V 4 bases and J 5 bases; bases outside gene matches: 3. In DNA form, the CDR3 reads TGTGCCAGCAGTTCCGGGACAGGGGGCAACGAGCAGTACTTC. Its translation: CASSSGTGGNEQYF.

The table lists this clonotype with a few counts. CDR3 sequence (DNA): TGCGCCAGCAGCCAAGGTCTAGCGGGGGGGGATTACAATGAGCAGTTCTTC. It is translated as CASSQGLAGGDYNEQFF. The J gene is TRBJ2-1, the V gene TRBV4-3; 12 nucleotides line up with TRBD2. The ends lost 1 base at V and 4 bases at J; junction bases unmatched: 5. Germline loops: CDR1 LGHNA, CDR2 YSLEER. This CDR3 has 17 residues.

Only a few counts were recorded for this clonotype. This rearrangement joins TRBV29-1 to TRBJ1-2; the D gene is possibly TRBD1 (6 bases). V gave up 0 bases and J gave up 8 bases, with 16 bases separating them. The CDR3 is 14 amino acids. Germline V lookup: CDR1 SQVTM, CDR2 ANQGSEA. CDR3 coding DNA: TGCAGCGTTGAAGAAGTGAACGGGGGCCAGGGCTACACCTTC. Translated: CSVEEVNGGQGYTF.

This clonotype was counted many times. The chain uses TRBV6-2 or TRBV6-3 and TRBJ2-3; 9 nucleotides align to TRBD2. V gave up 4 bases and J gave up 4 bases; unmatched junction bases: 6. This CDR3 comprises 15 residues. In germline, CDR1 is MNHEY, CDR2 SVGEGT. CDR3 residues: CASSSPAGGPDTQYF. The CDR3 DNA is TGTGCCAGCAGTTCACCGGCGGGGGGGCCAGATACGCAGTATTTT.

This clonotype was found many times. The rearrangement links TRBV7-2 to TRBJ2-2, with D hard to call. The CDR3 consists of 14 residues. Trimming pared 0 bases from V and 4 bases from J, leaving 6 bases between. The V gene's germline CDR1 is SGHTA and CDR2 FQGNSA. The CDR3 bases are TGTGCCAGCAGCTTAGCGCTCAGCACCGGGGAGCTGTTTTTT. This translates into CASSLALSTGELFF.

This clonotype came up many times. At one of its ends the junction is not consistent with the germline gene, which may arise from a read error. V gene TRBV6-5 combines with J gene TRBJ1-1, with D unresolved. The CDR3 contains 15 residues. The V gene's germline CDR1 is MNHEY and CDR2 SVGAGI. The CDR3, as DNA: TGTGCCAGCAGTCACTCCTCCGGGAGTGGCACTGAAGCTTTCTTT. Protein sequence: CASSHSSGSGTEAFF.

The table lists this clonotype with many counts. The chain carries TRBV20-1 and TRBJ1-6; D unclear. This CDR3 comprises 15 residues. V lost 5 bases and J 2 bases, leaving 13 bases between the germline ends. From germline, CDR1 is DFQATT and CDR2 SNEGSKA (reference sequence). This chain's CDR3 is CSAYLGSAYNSPLHF. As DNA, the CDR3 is TGCAGTGCTTATTTGGGGAGCGCCTATAATTCACCCCTCCACTTT.

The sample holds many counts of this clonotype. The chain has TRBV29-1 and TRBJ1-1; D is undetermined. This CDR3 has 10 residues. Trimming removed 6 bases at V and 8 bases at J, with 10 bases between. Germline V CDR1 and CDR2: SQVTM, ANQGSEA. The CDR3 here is CSVRSGEAFF. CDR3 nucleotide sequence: TGCAGCGTCCGTTCCGGAGAAGCTTTCTTT.